The 5 T cell receptor beta chains listed next were all sequenced from one sample in a study of blood T cells in healthy people across ages. Together with a sample-barcoded 5' primer, a J-beta primer mix was included in a second PCR lasting about 7 to 12 cycles. MiXCR was run by TCRdb on the 5' RACE reads, yielding one entry per CDR3 protein. The sample yields about a million distinct CDR3 sequences, about 53% seen once. Sequenced sample: blood. These receptors came from a woman aged 60-70 years in good health.

This rearrangement joins TRBV6-5 to TRBJ1-2; 7 bases are shared with TRBD1. The V gene's germline CDR1 is MNHEY and CDR2 SVGAGI. V lost 2 bases and J lost 10; bases outside the gene matches: 10. This CDR3 region has 14 residues. The CDR3 coding sequence is TGTGCCAGCAGTTACGCACAGACAGGGACCTCCTACACCTTC. Its protein is CASSYAQTGTSYTF.

This clonotype appeared a few times. This chain connects TRBV25-1 to TRBJ2-7; TRBD2 matches at 8 bases. With V trimmed by 4 bases and J by 7 bases, 12 bases remained unmatched. Germline V lookup: CDR1 MGHDK, CDR2 SYGVNS. CDR3 size: 15 residues. DNA of the CDR3: TGTGCCAGCAGTGGCCTTGGAGCGGGAGACAATGAGCAGTACTTC. This sequence encodes CASSGLGAGDNEQYF.

The V and J genes are TRBV10-3 and TRBJ2-5; D uncertain. Trimming took 8 bases from V and 4 from J, leaving 14 bases between them. The V gene's germline CDR1 is ENHRY and CDR2 SYGVKD. The CDR3 totals 13 residues. DNA of the CDR3: TGTGCCATCGGAGCAGGTGATCCAGAGACCCAGTACTTC. It codes for CAIGAGDPETQYF.

This clonotype has a handful of counts. The gene calls are TRBV7-2 and TRBJ2-7, with TRBD1 matching 10 bases. This CDR3 contains 16 residues. Germline V lookup: CDR1 SGHTA, CDR2 FQGNSA. V lost 5 bases, J lost 2 bases, and 9 bases stayed unmatched. CDR3 nucleotides: TGTGCCAGCAGCACATCCGGGACAGGGGTTCCCTACGAGCAGTACTTC. Its protein is CASSTSGTGVPYEQYF. The variable domain in full, completed from reference TRBV7-2 and TRBJ2-7, reads GAGVSQSPSNKVTEKGKDVELRCDPISGHTALYWYRQSLGQGLEFLIYFQGNSAPDKSGLPSDRFSAERTGGSVSTLTIQRTQQEDSAVYLCASSTSGTGVPYEQYFGPGTRLTVT.

This chain joins TRBV29-1 and TRBJ2-7; D tentatively reads TRBD1 or TRBD2 (6 bases each). The V gene's germline CDR1 is SQVTM and CDR2 ANQGSEA. The CDR3 runs to 14 residues. Trimming shortened V by 6 bases and J by 0 bases, and 15 bases separated the two germline ends. The CDR3 is CSVQQGAGSYEQYF. CDR3 bases: TGCAGCGTCCAACAGGGAGCGGGCTCCTACGAGCAGTACTTC.